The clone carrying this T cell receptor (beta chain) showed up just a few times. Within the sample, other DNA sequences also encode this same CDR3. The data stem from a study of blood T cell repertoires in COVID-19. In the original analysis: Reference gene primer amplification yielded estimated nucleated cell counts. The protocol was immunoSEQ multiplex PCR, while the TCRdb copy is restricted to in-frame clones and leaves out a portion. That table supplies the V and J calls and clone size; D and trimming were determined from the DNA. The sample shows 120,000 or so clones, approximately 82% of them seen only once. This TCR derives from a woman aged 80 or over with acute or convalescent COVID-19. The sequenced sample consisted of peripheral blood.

CDR3 nucleotide sequence: TGTGCCAGCAGTTACTCCGCGACTAGCGGGCAAGAGACCCAGTACTTC. This codes for CASSYSATSGQETQYF. The chain recombines TRBV6-5 with TRBJ2-5; TRBD2 agrees at 10 bases. V trimming: 0 bases; J trimming: 2 bases; junction bases outside the gene matches: 3. CDR1 and CDR2 from the germline V gene are MNHEY and SVGAGI. The CDR3 contains 16 residues.